The next 26 T cell receptor beta chains were all read from a single sample in a study of blood T cell repertoires in COVID-19. Clones were sequenced by immunoSEQ multiplex PCR, and TCRdb holds only the in-frame ones, with some missing. The profile shows about 300,000 clones, 86% of them singletons. The source material was PBMCs or T cells enriched from blood (not recorded which). All receptors come from a woman aged 18-29 years who had recovered from COVID-19.

The chain recombines TRBV20-1 with TRBJ2-7, with 8 bases that match TRBD1. This CDR3 has 11 amino acids. The V segment lost 6 bases and the J segment 4 bases; nucleotides outside the gene matches: 2. The germline gives CDR1 DFQATT, CDR2 SNEGSKA (reference sequence). The CDR3 loop is CSAQGAYEQYF. DNA of the CDR3: TGCAGTGCCCAGGGGGCTTACGAGCAGTACTTC.

This clone was detected only once. The chain couples TRBV5-1 to TRBJ1-2; TRBD1 matches 8 bases. The CDR3 contains 14 residues. The germline V gene encodes CDR1 SGHRS and CDR2 YFSETQ. J gave up 6 bases and V 1 base, and 5 bases lay outside the gene matches. CDR3 in amino acids: CASSLSDRGHGYTF. In nucleotides, the CDR3 is TGCGCCAGCAGCTTGTCCGACAGGGGCCATGGCTACACCTTC.

This clone showed up just a few times. J is TRBJ1-1 and V is TRBV19; 8 nucleotides agree with TRBD1. Germline V gives CDR1 LNHDA, CDR2 SQIVND (reference sequence). V trimming: 6 bases; J trimming: 1 base; junction bases outside the gene matches: 13. CDR3 length: 17 amino acids. The CDR3: CASSPLYYGTGNTEAFF. The CDR3 region has the DNA TGTGCCAGTAGCCCATTATATTACGGGACAGGGAACACTGAAGCTTTCTTT.

V usage is TRBV5-1 and J usage is TRBJ1-1; TRBD1 aligns across 8 bases. This CDR3 has 15 residues. Losses at the gene ends were 3 bases for V and 0 bases for J; bases not matched to a gene: 4. Germline CDR1 is SGHRS and CDR2 is YFSETQ. The CDR3 nucleotides are TGCGCCAGCAGCTCCGGACAGGGTTTGAACACTGAAGCTTTCTTT. Its protein product is CASSSGQGLNTEAFF.

This chain links TRBV28 with TRBJ1-2, with 7 bases lining up with TRBD1. Trimming at V came to 8 bases and at J to 4 bases, leaving 7 bases not matched to a gene. This CDR3 region has 13 residues. Germline CDR1 and CDR2: MDHEN and SYDVKM. The CDR3 DNA reads as TGTGCCAGCTACTTGACAGGGACCTATGGCTACACCTTC. Translation gives CASYLTGTYGYTF.

This chain joins TRBV7-6 and TRBJ2-1, with 7 positions matching TRBD2. There are 15 residues in the CDR3. V gave up 5 bases and J gave up 2 bases; unmatched junction bases: 6. Germline assignment: CDR1 SGHVS and CDR2 FNYEAQ. CDR3 in amino acids: CASSPTAGTYNEQFF. The CDR3 nucleotides are TGTGCCAGCAGCCCAACAGCGGGGACCTACAATGAGCAGTTCTTC.

The chain carries TRBV2 and TRBJ2-7, with TRBD1 matching 10 bases. Germline CDR1 reads SNHLY; CDR2 reads FYNNEI. After removal of 7 bases from V and 6 bases from J, the junction contained 6 bases not matched to a gene. This CDR3 region has 13 residues. The CDR3 protein is CASIRDRGTEQYF. For the CDR3, the DNA is TGTGCCAGCATCAGGGACAGGGGCACCGAGCAGTACTTC.

About this clone itself: Other DNA sequences within the sample encode an identical CDR3. The chain recombines TRBV5-1 with TRBJ2-5, with D possibly matching TRBD2 (6 bases). Germline V lookup: CDR1 SGHRS, CDR2 YFSETQ. V dropped 2 bases and J dropped 4 bases, with 9 bases sitting between them. The CDR3 extends over 13 amino acids. The CDR3 is CASSLNGGETQYF. CDR3 bases: TGCGCCAGCAGCTTAAACGGGGGAGAGACCCAGTACTTC.

The J gene is TRBJ1-2, the V gene TRBV6-5, with 10 positions matching TRBD1. The junction had 6 bases not matched to a gene; V was cut back by 7 bases and J by 4 bases. Germline V gene lookup returns CDR1 MNHEY and CDR2 SVGAGI. The CDR3 has 14 residues. CDR3 DNA: TGTGCCAGCAAAAGGGACAGGGGAAGCTATGGCTACACCTTC. Protein sequence: CASKRDRGSYGYTF.

Turning to this clone: This sample also contains other DNA sequences that code for the same CDR3. The chain employs TRBV5-1 and TRBJ1-1, with 8 bases identical to TRBD1. The CDR3 extends over 15 amino acids. Germline V CDR1 and CDR2: SGHRS, YFSETQ. Trimming took 1 base from V and 1 from J; bases not matched to a gene: 3. The CDR3: CASSLSGTGNTEAFF. The CDR3, as DNA: TGCGCCAGCAGCTTGTCTGGGACAGGGAACACTGAAGCTTTCTTT. The whole variable domain, filled in from reference TRBV5-1 and TRBJ1-1, reads KAGVTQTPRYLIKTRGQQVTLSCSPISGHRSVSWYQQTPGQGLQFLFEYFSETQRNKGNFPGRFSGRQFSNSRSEMNVSTLELGDSALYLCASSLSGTGNTEAFFGQGTRLTVV.

This chain joins TRBV13 and TRBJ1-1; D uncertain. Trimming cost V 5 bases and J 4 bases, with 11 bases left between them. Germline CDR1 and CDR2: PRHDT and FYEKMQ (reference sequence). The CDR3 totals 13 residues. The CDR3 sequence is CASSPRSSTEAFF. CDR3 coding DNA: TGTGCCAGCAGCCCTCGTTCGTCCACTGAAGCTTTCTTT.

This chain uses TRBV5-4 with TRBJ2-2; 9 bases are shared with TRBD1. J lost 6 bases, V lost 3 bases, and 9 bases had no gene match. Germline V lookup: CDR1 SGHNT, CDR2 YYREEE (reference sequence). The CDR3 runs to 16 residues. The CDR3: CASSSAGQGPAGELFF. In DNA form, the CDR3 reads TGTGCCAGCAGCTCAGCGGGACAGGGACCGGCCGGGGAGCTGTTTTTT.

The genes are TRBV5-1 and TRBJ2-7, with a possible D match to TRBD2 (5 bases). Trimming removed 0 bases from V and 3 bases from J, with 16 bases in between. The CDR3 runs to 16 residues. Germline V CDR1 and CDR2: SGHRS, YFSETQ. The CDR3 bases are TGCGCCAGCAGCTTGGATAGTGGGAGCATCTTCTACGAGCAGTACTTC. Protein sequence: CASSLDSGSIFYEQYF.

The rearrangement uses TRBV9 and TRBJ1-3; weak D call: TRBD1 (6 bases). In germline, CDR1 is SGDLS, CDR2 YYNGEE. The CDR3 contains 16 residues. Trimming shortened V by 0 bases and J by 4 bases, and 14 bases separated the two germline ends. CDR3: CASSVASQGTGNTIYF. As DNA, the CDR3 is TGTGCCAGCAGCGTAGCTAGCCAGGGGACAGGAAACACCATATATTTT. The full variable domain, completed using reference TRBV9 and TRBJ1-3, is DSGVTQTPKHLITATGQRVTLRCSPRSGDLSVYWYQQSLDQGLQFLIQYYNGEERAKGNILERFSAQQFPDLHSELNLSSLELGDSALYFCASSVASQGTGNTIYFGEGSWLTVV.

The chain combines TRBV3-1 (or the pseudogene TRBV3-2) with TRBJ1-6; the D is unclear. V was clipped by 1 base and J by 12 bases, with 19 bases between them. There are 16 residues in the CDR3. Germline CDR1 and CDR2: LGHDT and YNNKEL (reference sequence). The CDR3 reads CASSQVPGPAEGPLHF. The CDR3, as DNA: TGTGCCAGCAGCCAAGTACCAGGACCGGCGGAGGGACCCCTCCACTTT.

Only a few counts were recorded for this clone. This chain connects TRBV7-6 to TRBJ1-4; TRBD1 might be the D (6 bases). This CDR3 has 15 amino acids. Trimming removed 1 base at V and 4 bases at J, with 10 bases between. The germline CDR1 and CDR2 sequences are SGHVS and FNYEAQ. CDR3 loop: CASSLGRTVNEKLFF. DNA of the CDR3: TGTGCCAGCAGCTTAGGCAGGACAGTTAATGAAAAACTGTTTTTT.

This CDR3 reads CASSSRQGALYGYTF. For the CDR3, the DNA is TGTGCCAGCAGTTCCCGGCAGGGGGCTCTCTATGGCTACACCTTC. This chain links TRBV28 with TRBJ1-2, with TRBD1 matching over 8 bases. Germline CDR1 and CDR2: MDHEN and SYDVKM. V was clipped by 4 bases and J by 4 bases; unmatched bases: 8. The CDR3 extends over 15 amino acids.

This clone was recorded once. The V call is TRBV18, the J call TRBJ2-1, with 12 bases fitting TRBD2. Per the germline V gene, CDR1 is KGHSH and CDR2 is LQKENI. Trimming took 6 bases from V and 8 from J; bases not matched to a gene: 5. The CDR3 consists of 14 residues. CDR3 DNA sequence: TGTGCCAGCTCGGAATCTAGCGGGAGGGATGAGCAGTTCTTC. It is translated as CASSESSGRDEQFF.

The rearrangement joins TRBV24-1 to TRBJ1-5, with D tentatively TRBD1 (5 bases). The V gene's germline CDR1 is KGHDR and CDR2 SFDVKD. The ends were cut back, 3 bases at V and 9 bases at J, with 23 bases in the middle. The length of the CDR3 is 17 residues. Here the CDR3 reads CATSDQAFGGTVGPQHF. The DNA for the CDR3 is TGTGCCACCAGTGATCAGGCATTTGGGGGGACCGTAGGGCCCCAGCATTTT.

The V and J genes are TRBV3-1 (or the pseudogene TRBV3-2) and TRBJ1-4, with unresolved D. Germline values: CDR1 LGHDT, CDR2 YNNKEL (reference sequence). There are 13 residues in the CDR3. Trimming shortened V by 4 bases and J by 7 bases, and 10 bases separated the two germline ends. The CDR3 sequence is CASSPRGSEKLFF. CDR3 DNA sequence: TGTGCCAGCAGCCCCCGTGGGAGTGAAAAACTGTTTTTT.

In its sample, this clone was seen once. The chain employs TRBV7-3 and TRBJ1-6; maybe TRBD1 (5 bases). V lost 4 bases to trimming and J lost 7 bases, with 8 bases between them. The germline gives CDR1 SGHTA, CDR2 FQGTGA. CDR3 length: 13 residues. CDR3 in amino acids: CASSSGRNSPLHF. The DNA for the CDR3 is TGTGCCAGCAGCTCAGGGAGGAATTCACCCCTCCACTTT.

The chain links TRBV14 to TRBJ2-3, with 10 bases that match TRBD2. The CDR3 contains 17 residues. Per germline, CDR1 SGHDN and CDR2 FVKESK. V trimming: 0 bases; J trimming: 6 bases; junction bases outside the gene matches: 9. CDR3 DNA: TGTGCCAGCAGCCAAGAACACCTAGCGGGAGTAGGGGATACGCAGTATTTT. As protein: CASSQEHLAGVGDTQYF. Looking up the rest from reference TRBV14 and TRBJ2-3 gives the full variable domain: EAGVTQFPSHSVIEKGQTVTLRCDPISGHDNLYWYRRVMGKEIKFLLHFVKESKQDESGMPNNRFLAERTGGTYSTLKVQPAELEDSGVYFCASSQEHLAGVGDTQYFGPGTRLTVL.

The rearrangement links TRBV2 to TRBJ2-1, with 16 nucleotides matching TRBD2. This CDR3 is built from 13 residues. V lost 8 bases to trimming and J lost 14 bases; unmatched junction nucleotides: 6. Germline V gene sequence: CDR1 SNHLY, CDR2 FYNNEI. CDR3 bases: TGTGCCAGCGCTGGGACTAGCGGGGGGGCGGAGTTCTTC. It is translated as CASAGTSGGAEFF. Full variable domain (rest looked up from reference TRBV2 and TRBJ2-1): EPEVTQTPSHQVTQMGQEVILRCVPISNHLYFYWYRQILGQKVEFLVSFYNNEISEKSEIFDDQFSVERPDGSNFTLKIRSTKLEDSAMYFCASAGTSGGAEFFGPGTRLTVL.

This clone was picked up one time. This chain uses TRBV5-4 with TRBJ2-7; 8 bases map to TRBD1. Losses at the gene ends were 4 bases for V and 4 bases for J; bases not matched to a gene: 7. Germline V CDR1 and CDR2: SGHNT, YYREEE (reference sequence). The CDR3 is 14 amino acids. CDR3 in amino acids: CASSPNRGMYEQYF. CDR3 nucleotides: TGTGCCAGCAGCCCGAACAGGGGGATGTACGAGCAGTACTTC. Using reference TRBV5-4 and TRBJ2-7 for the parts outside the CDR3, the full variable domain is ETGVTQSPTHLIKTRGQQVTLRCSSQSGHNTVSWYQQALGQGPQFIFQYYREEENGRGNFPPRFSGLQFPNYSSELNVNALELDDSALYLCASSPNRGMYEQYFGPGTRLTVT.

The chain carries TRBV10-3 and TRBJ2-2, with 13 nucleotides matching TRBD2. The CDR3 has 18 residues. The germline CDR1 and CDR2 sequences are ENHRY and SYGVKD. V lost 0 bases and J lost 7; bases outside the gene matches: 8. The CDR3 sequence is CAISESPPGLAGNGELFF. CDR3 bases: TGTGCCATCAGTGAGTCACCTCCGGGACTAGCGGGGAACGGGGAGCTGTTTTTT.

The chain couples TRBV30 to TRBJ2-4, with D unresolved. Germline V gene data show CDR1 as GTSNPN and CDR2 as SVGIG (reference sequence). Trimming shortened V by 1 base and J by 6 bases, and 4 bases separated the two germline ends. The CDR3 consists of 11 residues. CDR3 in amino acids: CAWSAGNIQYF. CDR3 coding DNA: TGTGCCTGGAGTGCCGGAAACATTCAGTACTTC.